This entry is about one TCR beta chain. The sample belongs to a study of blood T cells in healthy people across ages. The use of a sample-barcoded 5' primer and a J-beta primer mix characterized a second PCR of roughly 6 to 11 cycles. MiXCR, run by TCRdb on the 5' RACE reads, gives a single entry per CDR3 protein. This sample yields 700,000 or so distinct CDR3 sequences, of which about 24% are seen a single time; 20% to 25% belongs to the top ten. Per-sample yields of isolated PBMCs were at least 6 million. The germline V and J ends were trimmed by 6 bases and 6 bases, with 14 bases remaining between them. The V gene's germline CDR1 is SQVTM and CDR2 ANQGSEA. The CDR3 spans 13 residues.

The specimen was blood. The J gene is TRBJ1-4, the V gene TRBV29-1, with D perhaps TRBD1 (5 bases). The source is a man between 65 and 85 years old in good health. In DNA, the CDR3 is TGCAGCGTATCCCCGGGAGGGGATGAAAAACTGTTTTTT. Translation: CSVSPGGDEKLFF.